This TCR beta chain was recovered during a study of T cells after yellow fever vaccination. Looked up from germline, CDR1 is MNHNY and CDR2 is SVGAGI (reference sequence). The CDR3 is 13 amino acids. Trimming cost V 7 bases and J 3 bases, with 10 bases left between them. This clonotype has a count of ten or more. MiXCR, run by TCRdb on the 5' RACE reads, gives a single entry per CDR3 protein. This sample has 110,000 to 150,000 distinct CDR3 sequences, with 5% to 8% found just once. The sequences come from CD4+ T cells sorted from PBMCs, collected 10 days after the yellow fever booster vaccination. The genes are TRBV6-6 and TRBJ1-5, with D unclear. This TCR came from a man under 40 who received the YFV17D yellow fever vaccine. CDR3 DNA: TGTGCCAGCAATGTGCGTTTCAATCAGCCCCAGCATTTT. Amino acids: CASNVRFNQPQHF.